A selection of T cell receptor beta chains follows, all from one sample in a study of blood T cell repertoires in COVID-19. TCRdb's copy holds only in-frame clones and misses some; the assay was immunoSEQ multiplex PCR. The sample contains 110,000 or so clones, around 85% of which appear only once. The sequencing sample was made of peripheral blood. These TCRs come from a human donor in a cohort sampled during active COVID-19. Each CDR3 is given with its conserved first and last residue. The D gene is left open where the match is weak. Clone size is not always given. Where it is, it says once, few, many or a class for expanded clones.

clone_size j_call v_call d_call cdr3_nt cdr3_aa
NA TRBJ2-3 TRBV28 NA TGTGCCAGCAGCCCGGGGTGGGGGCCGACAGATACGCAGTATTTT CASSPGWGPTDTQYF
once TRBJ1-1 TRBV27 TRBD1 TGTGCCAGCAGCCTAGACAGGGAACATGAAGCTTTCTTT CASSLDREHEAFF
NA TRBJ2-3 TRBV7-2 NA TGTGCCAGCAGCTTACCCGCAGGTCGTGGAGATACGCAGTATTTT CASSLPAGRGDTQYF
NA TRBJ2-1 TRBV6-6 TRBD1 TGTGCCAGCAGGCCGACAGGGAATGAGCAGTTCTTC CASRPTGNEQFF
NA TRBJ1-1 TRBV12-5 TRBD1 TGTGCTAGTGGCCCTCATGGGGGGACAGGTACCGTGAAAGCTTTCTTT CASGPHGGTGTVKAFF
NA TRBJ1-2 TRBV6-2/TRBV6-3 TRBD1 TGTGCCAGCAGTTACTGGGACAGGGACTATGGCTACACCTTC CASSYWDRDYGYTF
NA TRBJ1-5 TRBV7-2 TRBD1 TGTGCCAGCAGCGCAACCGGGACAGGGGTTCAGCCCCAGCATTTT CASSATGTGVQPQHF
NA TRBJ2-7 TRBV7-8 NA TGTGCCAGCAGCCCAGATGGATTGACGGCGGGAGAGCAGTACTTC CASSPDGLTAGEQYF
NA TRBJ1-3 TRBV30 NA TGTGCCTGGAGTGACTTAGTCTCTGGAAACACCATATATTTT CAWSDLVSGNTIYF
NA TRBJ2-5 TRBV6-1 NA TGTGCCAGCAGTGAAGCGCTGGGCCAAATAATGTACTTC CASSEALGQIMYF
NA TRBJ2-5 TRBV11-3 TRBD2 TGTGCCAGCAGCCAAGGACTAAGCGGGGAAGGAGAGACCCAGTACTTC CASSQGLSGEGETQYF
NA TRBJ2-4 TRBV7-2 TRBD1 TGTGCCAGCAGCGCCCAGACAGGGTTTAATCAGTACTTC CASSAQTGFNQYF
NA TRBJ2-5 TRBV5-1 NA TGCGCCAGCAGCTGGGGGCCAGGAGCGGGGAGTGGGGAGACCCAGTACTTC CASSWGPGAGSGETQYF
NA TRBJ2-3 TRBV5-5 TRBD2 TGTGCCAGCAGCTTGCTGACTAGCGGGGGGATTGATACGCAGTATTTT CASSLLTSGGIDTQYF
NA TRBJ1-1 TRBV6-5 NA TGTGCCAGCGGGAGGGCGTCTGAAGCTTTCTTT CASGRASEAFF
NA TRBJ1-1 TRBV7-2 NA TGTGCCAGCAGCCGCCAGGGTATGGGCACTGAAGCTTTCTTT CASSRQGMGTEAFF
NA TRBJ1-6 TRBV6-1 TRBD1 TGTGCCAGCAGTGAAATCACGACAGGGGGAAATTCACCCCTCCACTTT CASSEITTGGNSPLHF
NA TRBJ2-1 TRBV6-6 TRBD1 TGTGCCAGCAGTGACCGGGACAGGGCATCCAATGAGCAGTTCTTC CASSDRDRASNEQFF
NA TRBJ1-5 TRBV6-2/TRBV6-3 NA TGTGCCAGCAGTTACTCGTTCGTCAGCCCAACCCGGGGTCAGCCCCAGCATTTT CASSYSFVSPTRGQPQHF
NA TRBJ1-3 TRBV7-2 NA TGTGCCAGCAGCTTATTTCAAACTGGAAACACCATATATTTT CASSLFQTGNTIYF
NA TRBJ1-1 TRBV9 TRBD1 TGTGCCAGCAGTCCGACAGGGCGAACTGAAGCTTTCTTT CASSPTGRTEAFF
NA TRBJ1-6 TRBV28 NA TGTGCCAGCAGTCTCCACGGGGGGAGTGATTCACCCCTCCACTTT CASSLHGGSDSPLHF
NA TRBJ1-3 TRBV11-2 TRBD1 TGTGCCAGCAGCTTGTCGACAGGGACTGGAAACACCATATATTTT CASSLSTGTGNTIYF
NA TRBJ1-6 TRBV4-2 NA TGTGCCAGCAGCCAAGATGGGCAGGGACTTGGAGCCCTCCACTTT CASSQDGQGLGALHF
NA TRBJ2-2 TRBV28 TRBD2 TGTGCCAGCAGTTTGGGGAGGGTCACCGGGGAGCTGTTTTTT CASSLGRVTGELFF
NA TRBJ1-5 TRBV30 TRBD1 TGTGCCTGGAGTGTCGGGACAGAGGGAAGCAATCAGCCCCAGCATTTT CAWSVGTEGSNQPQHF
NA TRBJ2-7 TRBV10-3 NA TGTGCCGCGACGGACTCGCTTTACGAGCAGTACTTC CAATDSLYEQYF
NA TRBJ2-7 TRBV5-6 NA TGTGCCAGCAGCTACAGACCCTACGAGCAGTACTTC CASSYRPYEQYF
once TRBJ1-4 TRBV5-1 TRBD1 TGCGCCAGCAGCTCGGGGACAGGGCAAGGAGAAAAACTGTTTTTT CASSSGTGQGEKLFF
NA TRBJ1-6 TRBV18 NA TGTGCCAGCTCACCACTGGACAGCTATAATTCACCCCTCCACTTT CASSPLDSYNSPLHF
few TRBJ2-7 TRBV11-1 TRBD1 TGTGCCAGCAGTCCCTCCGGGACAGGACCCTCCTACGAGCAGTACTTC CASSPSGTGPSYEQYF
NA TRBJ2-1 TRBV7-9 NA TGTGCCAGCGGAGATTACAATGAGCAGTTCTTC CASGDYNEQFF
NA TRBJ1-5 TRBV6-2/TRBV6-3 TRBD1 TGTGCCATAAGCCCGGACAGGGGGCAGGGGTATAGCAATCAGCCCCAGCATTTT CAISPDRGQGYSNQPQHF
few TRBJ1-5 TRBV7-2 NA TGTGCCAGCAGCCCTTTTTGGGGAGGCAATCAGCCCCAGCATTTT CASSPFWGGNQPQHF
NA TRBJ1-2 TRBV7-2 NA TGTGCCAGCAGCTTAAAGGGAGCTAACTATGGCTACACCTTC CASSLKGANYGYTF
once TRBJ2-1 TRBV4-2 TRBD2 TGTGCCAGCAGCCCTAGCGGGGGGGTCCTTTACAATGAGCAGTTCTTC CASSPSGGVLYNEQFF
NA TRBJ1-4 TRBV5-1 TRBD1 TGCGCCAGCAGCCTCAGCCTCGGACAGGGCGAAAATGAAAAACTGTTTTTT CASSLSLGQGENEKLFF
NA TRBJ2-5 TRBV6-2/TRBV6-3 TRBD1 TGTGCCAGCAGTTACGCAGGGGGCAGGGAGACCCAGTACTTC CASSYAGGRETQYF
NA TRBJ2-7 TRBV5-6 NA TGTGCCAGCAGCCCGGGTCTCCCCTACGAGCAGTACTTC CASSPGLPYEQYF
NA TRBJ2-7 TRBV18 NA TGTGCCAGCTCACCACCTTCGAGGGTCGAGCAGTACTTC CASSPPSRVEQYF
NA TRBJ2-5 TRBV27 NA TGTGCCAGCAGTCCGCGGACTGTTTGGCAGGAGACCCAGTACTTC CASSPRTVWQETQYF
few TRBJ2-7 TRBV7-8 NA TGTGCCAGCAGCCCAGTTGGCTTGGTGCAGTACTTC CASSPVGLVQYF
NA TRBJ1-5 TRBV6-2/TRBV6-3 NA TGTGCCAGCAGTTACTATGCAGGGGCAAATCAGCCCCAGCATTTT CASSYYAGANQPQHF
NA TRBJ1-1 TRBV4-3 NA TGCGCCAGCAGCCAAGATCGGGGGAACACTGAAGCTTTCTTT CASSQDRGNTEAFF
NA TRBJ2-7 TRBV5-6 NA TGTGCCAGCAGCTTGTCGCGGGGGCCTAGCTCCTACGAGCAGTACTTC CASSLSRGPSSYEQYF
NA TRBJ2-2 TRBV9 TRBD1 TGTGCCAGCAGCGCGGGACAGGGGGTAGTGGGGGAGCTGTTTTTT CASSAGQGVVGELFF
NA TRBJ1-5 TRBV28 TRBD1 TGTGCCAGCAGTCAAGGACAGGGAGTTCGCAATCAGCCCCAGCATTTT CASSQGQGVRNQPQHF
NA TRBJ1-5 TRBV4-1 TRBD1 TGCGCCAGCAGCCAAGCTGTAATGGACAGGGCGGTACATCAGCCCCAGCATTTT CASSQAVMDRAVHQPQHF
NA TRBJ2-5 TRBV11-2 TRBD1 TGTGCCAGCAGCTTAGCATCAGGGGGCATGGAGACCCAGTACTTC CASSLASGGMETQYF
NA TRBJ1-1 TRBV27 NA TGTGCCAGCAGCCTACAGGGGAACACTGAAGCTTTCTTT CASSLQGNTEAFF
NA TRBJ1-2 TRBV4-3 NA TGCGCCAGCGGGCGTGAGGGACTAGGTGGCTACACCTTC CASGREGLGGYTF
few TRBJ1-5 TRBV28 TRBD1 TGTGCCAGCAGTGCACCCCCAGGGGGCTATCAGCCCCAGCATTTT CASSAPPGGYQPQHF
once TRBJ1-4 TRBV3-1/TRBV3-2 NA TGTGCCAGCAGCCAAGATCGGCAGGGAACGGAAAAACTGTTTTTT CASSQDRQGTEKLFF
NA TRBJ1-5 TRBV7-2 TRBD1 TGTGCCAGCAGCCTACAGGGGAATAGCAATCAGCCCCAGCATTTT CASSLQGNSNQPQHF
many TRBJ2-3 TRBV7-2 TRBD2 TGTGCCAGCAGCTCTAGCGGGGGGATGGGAGATACGCAGTATTTT CASSSSGGMGDTQYF
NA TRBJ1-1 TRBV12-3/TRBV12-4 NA TGTGCCAGCAGTCCAGGATCAGGCACTGAAGCTTTCTTT CASSPGSGTEAFF
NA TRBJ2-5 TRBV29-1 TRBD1 TGCAGCGCAAGACAGGGACAAGAGACCCAGTACTTC CSARQGQETQYF